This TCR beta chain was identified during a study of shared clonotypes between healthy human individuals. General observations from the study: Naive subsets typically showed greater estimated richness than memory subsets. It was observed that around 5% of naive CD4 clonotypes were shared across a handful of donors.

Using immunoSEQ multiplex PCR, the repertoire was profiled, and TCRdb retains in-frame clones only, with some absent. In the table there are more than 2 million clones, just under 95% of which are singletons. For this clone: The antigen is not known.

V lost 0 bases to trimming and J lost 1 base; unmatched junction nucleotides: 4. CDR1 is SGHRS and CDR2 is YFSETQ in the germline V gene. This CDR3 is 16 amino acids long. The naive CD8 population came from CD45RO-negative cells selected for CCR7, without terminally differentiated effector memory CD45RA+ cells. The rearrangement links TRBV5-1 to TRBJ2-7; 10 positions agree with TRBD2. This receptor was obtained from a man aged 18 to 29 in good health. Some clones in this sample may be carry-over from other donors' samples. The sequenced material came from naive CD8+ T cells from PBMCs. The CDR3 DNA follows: TGCGCCAGCAGCTTGGCAAAGACTAGCGGGTCCTACGAGCAGTACTTC. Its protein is CASSLAKTSGSYEQYF.